Shown below are 20 T cell receptor beta chains from a single sample sequenced in a study of breast tumors, draining lymph nodes, adjacent tissues (dated by TCRdb to the mid-2010s). The lymph node samples were taken from the axillary draining lymph nodes of breast cancer patients. Library construction relied on multiplex PCR. TCRdb shows the sequencer as Illumina HiSeq 2000. TCRdb reanalyzed the raw reads on its own, using fastp at Q25 for trimming and MiXCR for clone calling, and kept in-frame beta chains. Each entry merges the rows of one CDR3 protein and shows their most common DNA and genes. This sample holds some 110,000 distinct CDR3 sequences; less than 40% were observed only once. Approximately 5.4% of the sample is held by the ten biggest clonotypes. Sequencing was performed on axillary lymph node tissue. The receptors come from a female donor with breast cancer. Some clones in this sample may be carry-over from other donors' samples.

The rearrangement links TRBV19 to TRBJ1-5; TRBD1 matches at 7 bases. Germline CDR1 and CDR2: LNHDA and SQIVND (reference sequence). The junction had 14 bases not matched to a gene; V was cut back by 8 bases and J by 4 bases. The CDR3 runs to 16 residues. The CDR3 region is CASGPPNRGLNQPQHF. For the CDR3, the DNA is TGTGCCAGTGGTCCTCCAAACAGGGGACTTAATCAGCCCCAGCATTTT.

This clonotype was detected ten times or more. The genes are TRBV6-2 or TRBV6-3 and TRBJ2-2, with TRBD2 matching 12 bases. The V segment lost 8 bases and the J segment 1 base; nucleotides outside the gene matches: 5. Germline V CDR1 and CDR2: MNHEY, SVGEGT. The CDR3 is made up of 16 amino acids. The CDR3, as DNA: TGTGCCAGCGCGCTAGCGGGAGGGCTGAACACCGGGGAGCTGTTTTTT. This sequence encodes CASALAGGLNTGELFF.

The sample holds many counts of this clonotype. This chain uses TRBV15 with TRBJ1-4; D is undetermined. Germline-derived CDR1 and CDR2 are LNHNV and YYDKDF (reference sequence). V was pared by 2 bases and J by 5 bases, with 12 bases between. The CDR3 covers 15 residues. The CDR3 protein is CATSRRWQENEKLFF. CDR3 DNA: TGTGCCACCAGCAGACGGTGGCAGGAAAATGAAAAACTGTTTTTT.

This clonotype was recorded many times. This chain connects TRBV20-1 to TRBJ2-2; 8 nucleotides match TRBD2. Per germline, CDR1 DFQATT and CDR2 SNEGSKA (reference sequence). This CDR3 comprises 15 residues. V lost 0 bases to trimming and J lost 6 bases; unmatched junction nucleotides: 6. The CDR3 bases are TGCAGTGCTAGAGATACGGGACTAGAGGCCGGGGAGCTGTTTTTT. It translates to CSARDTGLEAGELFF.

This clonotype was detected a few times. The V call is TRBV20-1, the J call TRBJ2-3; D is ambiguous. Trimming removed 4 bases from V and 11 bases from J, with 13 bases in between. CDR1 and CDR2 (germline): DFQATT, SNEGSKA (reference sequence). CDR3 length equals 11 residues. The CDR3 DNA reads as TGCAGTGCTACCAGGTACAATGAGCAGTATTTT. Translating it yields CSATRYNEQYF.

This clonotype was counted a few times. Given a much more abundant clone one base away, this may be a read error. V is TRBV12-3 or TRBV12-4 and J is TRBJ2-2, with TRBD1 matching 8 bases. The CDR3 loop spans 15 amino acids. The CDR3: CASLPGQVYTGGLFF. The CDR3 coding sequence is TGTGCCAGCTTACCGGGACAGGTTTACACCGGGGGGCTGTTTTTT.

This clonotype was recorded many times. This chain joins TRBV5-1 and TRBJ2-3; 9 nucleotides agree with TRBD2. The CDR3 is 15 amino acids. V shed 4 bases and J 6 bases; nucleotides not matched to a gene: 9. CDR1 and CDR2 from the germline V gene are SGHRS and YFSETQ. In DNA form, the CDR3 reads TGCGCCAGCAGCACACTAGCGGGTGGCGGGGATACGCAGTATTTT. Protein sequence: CASSTLAGGGDTQYF.

V is TRBV20-1 and J is TRBJ2-1; TRBD2 might be the D (5 bases). The length of the CDR3 is 16 residues. From germline, CDR1 is DFQATT and CDR2 SNEGSKA (reference sequence). Trimming took 5 bases from V and 0 from J, leaving 17 bases between them. DNA of the CDR3: TGCAGTGCTCCGGGATGGGCCAGGAGCTCCTACAATGAGCAGTTCTTC. The encoded protein is CSAPGWARSSYNEQFF.

This clonotype was observed many times. The rearrangement joins TRBV30 to TRBJ1-2; D not resolved. Deletions cut 1 base from V and 5 bases from J, with 8 bases between. The CDR3 consists of 12 residues. CDR1 is GTSNPN and CDR2 is SVGIG in the germline V gene (reference sequence). The CDR3 DNA follows: TGTGCCTGGAGTGGTACAGCGTATGGCTACACCTTC. The encoded protein is CAWSGTAYGYTF.

Notes on this clonotype: Since the CDR3 does not end with the conserved phenylalanine or tryptophan, this likely comes from a read error. The limits of the CDR3 on the DNA are not certain, so only TCRdb's listed CDR3 is given. The chain has TRBV5-4 and TRBJ1-2. The CDR3 is 9 amino acids long, termini counted. Looked up from germline, CDR1 is SGHNT and CDR2 is YYREEE (reference sequence). The CDR3: CASSLASLA.

In its sample, this clonotype was seen many times. The gene calls are TRBV7-9 and TRBJ2-3; 10 positions match TRBD2. V lost 0 bases to trimming and J lost 3 bases; unmatched junction nucleotides: 3. Germline lookup yields CDR1 SEHNR and CDR2 FQNEAQ (reference sequence). This CDR3 comprises 16 residues. In DNA, the CDR3 is TGTGCCAGCAGCTTAGCGGCTAGCGGGAGAACAGATACGCAGTATTTT. It specifies CASSLAASGRTDTQYF.

For this clonotype: The conserved phenylalanine or tryptophan normally closing the CDR3 is absent here, so this likely arose from a read error. This rearrangement joins TRBV20-1 to TRBJ1-6, with a possible D match to TRBD1 (6 bases). The CDR3 runs 13 residues. CDR1 and CDR2 (germline): DFQATT, SNEGSKA (reference sequence). V lost 6 bases, J lost 7 bases, and 13 bases lay in between. This CDR3 reads CSASGHLNSPLHL. CDR3 sequence (DNA): TGCAGTGCCTCGGGACACTTAAATTCACCCCTCCACCTT.

Regarding this clonotype: Germline and junction disagree at one end, which may indicate a read error. The rearrangement joins TRBV5-1 to TRBJ2-5; no definite D call. Germline V gene lookup returns CDR1 SGHRS and CDR2 YFSETQ. CDR3 length: 14 amino acids. CDR3 DNA: TGCGCCAGCAGCTTGGGAGGTCGGCAAGACACCCAGTACTTC. It codes for CASSLGGRQDTQYF.

This clonotype has a count of ten or more. This chain connects TRBV11-2 to TRBJ2-2; D is unresolved. The CDR3 contains 14 residues. With 2 bases removed from V and 6 bases from J, the gap between germline ends came to 10 bases. Germline values: CDR1 SGHAT, CDR2 FQNNGV. CDR3 DNA: TGTGCCAGCAGCTTAATTCTTGTGGCCGGGGAGCTGTTTTTT. It encodes CASSLILVAGELFF.

This clonotype was detected ten times or more. The J gene is TRBJ1-2, the V gene TRBV18; tentatively, D is TRBD1 (6 bases). This CDR3 is 16 amino acids long. Trimming stripped 3 bases from V and 7 bases from J, with 21 bases between. Looked up from germline, CDR1 is KGHSH and CDR2 is LQKENI. The CDR3 region has the DNA TGTGCCAGCTCACCCAATCGACAGGCCCAGGAGGGTGGCTACACCTTC. Amino acid sequence: CASSPNRQAQEGGYTF.

With regard to this clonotype: A much larger clone sits a single nucleotide away, making a read error possible. The chain's CDR3 is CASSVGLLLKTIQYF. The CDR3, as DNA: TGTGCCAGCAGCGTAGGACTTCTCCTCAAAACCATTCAGTACTTC. The V call is TRBV9, the J call TRBJ2-4; D is ambiguous. Germline V lookup: CDR1 SGDLS, CDR2 YYNGEE. CDR3 length equals 15 residues.

In its sample, this clonotype was seen a few times. With a much larger clone just one base away, this may be a read error. This rearrangement joins TRBV27 to TRBJ1-3, with D maybe TRBD1 (5 bases). This CDR3 is built from 16 residues. Germline loops: CDR1 MNHEY, CDR2 SMNVEV (reference sequence). CDR3 sequence: CASSRDGRFSGNAIYF. Here the CDR3 DNA reads TGTGCCAGCAGTCGGGACGGGCGTTTCTCTGGAAACGCCATATATTTT.

Turning to this clonotype: A read error is likely, as this CDR3 ends without the conserved phenylalanine or tryptophan. The limits of the CDR3 on the DNA are not certain, so only TCRdb's listed CDR3 is given. The CDR3 loop reads CASSLAWGSYERYL. The chain carries TRBV7-2 and TRBJ2-7; the tabulated D call, TRBD1, remains unverified against the DNA. Both ends counted, the CDR3 spans 14 residues. CDR1 and CDR2 from the germline V gene are SGHTA and FQGNSA.

In the case of this clonotype: A clone one base away is much larger, so this may be a read error. The chain joins TRBV18 to TRBJ2-2; D is unclear. This CDR3 has 14 amino acids. Germline CDR1 and CDR2: KGHSH and LQKENI. Deletions cut 4 bases from V and 4 bases from J, with 10 bases between. Here the CDR3 reads CASSLRTRTGELFF. DNA of the CDR3: TGTGCCAGCTCACTTCGGACCCGCACCGGGGAGCTGTTTTTT.

This clonotype has a count of ten or more. The chain couples TRBV28 to TRBJ2-2; 7 bases are a match to TRBD2. The V segment lost 2 bases and the J segment 4 bases; nucleotides outside the gene matches: 4. There are 15 residues in the CDR3. Germline V gene lookup returns CDR1 MDHEN and CDR2 SYDVKM. This CDR3 is CASSLRGELTGELFF. CDR3 coding DNA: TGTGCCAGCAGTTTACGGGGGGAACTCACCGGGGAGCTGTTTTTT. Full variable domain (rest looked up from reference TRBV28 and TRBJ2-2): DVKVTQSSRYLVKRTGEKVFLECVQDMDHENMFWYRQDPGLGLRLIYFSYDVKMKEKGDIPEGYSVSREKKERFSLILESASTNQTSMYLCASSLRGELTGELFFGEGSRLTVL.